The present T cell receptor beta chain was sequenced within a study of blood T cells in healthy people across ages. It was with a sample-barcoded 5' primer and a J-beta primer mix that a second PCR of about 6 to 12 cycles was run. TCRdb processed the 5' RACE reads anew with MiXCR; each CDR3 protein has one entry. The sample consists of some 1,500,000 distinct CDR3 sequences, roughly 43% of them appearing once. This clonotype was counted only a few times. The source material was blood. The clonotype was recovered from a woman younger than 35 in good health.

CDR3 amino acids: CSVSGQFYGYTF. CDR3 nucleotides: TGCAGCGTCTCCGGACAGTTCTATGGCTACACCTTC. The chain couples TRBV29-1 to TRBJ1-2; D is possibly TRBD1 (6 bases). V lost 6 bases and J lost 4, with 12 bases in between. CDR3 length equals 12 residues. Germline lookup yields CDR1 SQVTM and CDR2 ANQGSEA.